These T cell receptor beta chains were read from a single sample in a study of T-cell memory formation after mild COVID-19. TCRdb used MiXCR to reprocess the 5' RACE reads, holding one entry per CDR3 protein. The table lists around 450,000 distinct CDR3 sequences, 20% of them singletons. The sequenced sample was PBMCs or a T cell subset sorted from them (not recorded which). These receptors were taken from an adult woman who had mild COVID-19 (a few samples of this study predate the infection). Cell type and time point are not known. Both conserved end residues are part of each CDR3. A D gene is named only where the DNA matches it firmly. The size field is filled for only some rows; it gives once, few, many or a size class.

>-|TRBV15|-|TRBJ1-3
TGTGCCACCAGCAGAGGGGGGTTCGACAGCTCTGGAAACACCATATATTTT
CATSRGGFDSSGNTIYF
>-|TRBV7-8|-|TRBJ2-1
TGTGCCAGCAGCTCGGGACTTCAATCCTACAATGAGCAGTTCTTC
CASSSGLQSYNEQFF
>TRBD1|TRBV24-1|few|TRBJ2-5
TGTGCCACCAGTGATTTAGGGGGCCCGGGGACGGAGACCCAGTACTTC
CATSDLGGPGTETQYF
>TRBD1|TRBV20-1|many|TRBJ1-1
TGCAGTGCTAGATGGCAGGGGGCAATCCGGGACACTGAAGCTTTCTTT
CSARWQGAIRDTEAFF
>TRBD2|TRBV20-1|-|TRBJ2-4
TGCAGTGCCCCTGGACTAGCGGGAGGGCCAGGCATTCAGTACTTC
CSAPGLAGGPGIQYF
>TRBD2|TRBV11-2|few|TRBJ2-1
TGTGCCACCAGTAGCGGGGTGATCTACAATGAGCAGTTCTTC
CATSSGVIYNEQFF
>TRBD1|TRBV10-2|-|TRBJ1-2
TGCGCCAGCATCGCCGGGACAGGGTTCTATGGCTACACCTTC
CASIAGTGFYGYTF
>-|TRBV5-5|few|TRBJ2-5
TGTGCCAGCAGCTTTGGGGGCGGCGGGAACCAGTACTTC
CASSFGGGGNQYF
>-|TRBV6-2/TRBV6-3|few|TRBJ2-4
TGTGCCAGCAGTTACGCGGGCAGAGCCAAAAACATTCAGTACTTC
CASSYAGRAKNIQYF
>TRBD2|TRBV7-9|few|TRBJ2-5
TGTGCCAGCAGCCCCTATGGGAGGGAAGAGACCCAGTACTTC
CASSPYGREETQYF
>-|TRBV29-1|-|TRBJ1-1
TGCAGCGTTAATGAGCCGGGAACTGAAGCTTTCTTT
CSVNEPGTEAFF
>TRBD2|TRBV4-3|few|TRBJ2-5
TGCGCCAGCAGCGAAGAAAACGCGGGAGTAGAGACCCAGTACTTC
CASSEENAGVETQYF
>TRBD1|TRBV6-2/TRBV6-3|-|TRBJ2-7
TGTGCCAGCGAAGCGAGGACAGGGAACTACGAGCAGTACTTC
CASEARTGNYEQYF
>-|TRBV5-1|many|TRBJ1-2
TGCGCCAGCAGCTCATGGGACACATACTATGGCTACACCTTC
CASSSWDTYYGYTF
>TRBD1|TRBV6-2/TRBV6-3|few|TRBJ1-4
TGTGCCAGCGGTGAGGCGGGACAGCTCATTGAAAAACTGTTTTTT
CASGEAGQLIEKLFF
>-|TRBV7-9|few|TRBJ2-7
TGTGCCAGCAGCTTAGATGGTCAGCTCTCCTACGAGCAGTACTTC
CASSLDGQLSYEQYF
>-|TRBV2|few|TRBJ1-2
TGTGCCAGCAGGACGCCTAATAACTATGGCTACACCTTC
CASRTPNNYGYTF
>-|TRBV6-5|-|TRBJ1-1
TGTGCCAGCGCGGAACAGGGCCCCGGAGACACTGAAGCTTTCTTT
CASAEQGPGDTEAFF
>-|TRBV12-3/TRBV12-4|few|TRBJ2-3
TGTGCCAGCAGTCCCCATTCGACTAGTAAAGATACGCAGTATTTT
CASSPHSTSKDTQYF
>-|TRBV7-2|few|TRBJ1-2
TGTGCCAGCAGCGTTACTCGGGACTATGGCTACACCTTC
CASSVTRDYGYTF
>-|TRBV24-1|-|TRBJ2-1
TGTGCCACCAGTGACCCAACCGGGACTGTCCATGAGCAGTTCTTC
CATSDPTGTVHEQFF
>-|TRBV6-2/TRBV6-3|many|TRBJ1-1
TGTGCCAGCAGTCCCAGGGGCGTGGAGGGGACTGAAGCTTTCTTT
CASSPRGVEGTEAFF
>TRBD2|TRBV7-2|few|TRBJ2-3
TGTGCCAGCAGCTTAGCGGGGACTAGAGCAGATACGCAGTATTTT
CASSLAGTRADTQYF
>TRBD2|TRBV12-3/TRBV12-4|many|TRBJ2-1
TGTGCCAGCAGCACGAGGACTAGCGGCCGACAGAATGAGCAGTTCTTC
CASSTRTSGRQNEQFF
>TRBD2|TRBV3-1|-|TRBJ2-7
TGTGCCAGCAGCCAAGATGCTAGACTAGCGTCTCTGGGGTACTTC
CASSQDARLASLGYF
>-|TRBV12-3/TRBV12-4|-|TRBJ1-1
TGTGCCAGCAGCCCGACGGCCCGTATGAACACTGAAGCTTTCTTT
CASSPTARMNTEAFF
>-|TRBV9|few|TRBJ1-2
TGTGCCAGCAGCGTATCCAGCGTTTTCAGCTATGGCTACACCTTC
CASSVSSVFSYGYTF
>-|TRBV4-3|once|TRBJ2-5
TGCGCCAGCAGCCAAGAGATCTCTCGGGGGACAGAGACCCAGTACTTC
CASSQEISRGTETQYF
>TRBD2|TRBV20-1|-|TRBJ2-3
TGCAGTGCTAGAGGTCGGGAAGGACTAGCGGGAATACACACAGATACGCAGTATTTT
CSARGREGLAGIHTDTQYF
>-|TRBV24-1|-|TRBJ1-2
TGTGCCACCAGTGACTTCAGCGAATATGGCTACACCTTC
CATSDFSEYGYTF
>TRBD1|TRBV7-3|many|TRBJ2-1
TGTGCCAGCAGTTCCGGACAGGTCTACAATGAGCAGTTCTTC
CASSSGQVYNEQFF
>-|TRBV9|-|TRBJ2-1
TGTGCCAGCAGCGCACGAACAGGGGAGGCCCTGCAGTTCTTC
CASSARTGEALQFF
>TRBD1|TRBV28|many|TRBJ2-3
TGTGCCAGCAGCCCAGGGGGACCTCGGCCTACGCAGTATTTT
CASSPGGPRPTQYF
>TRBD1|TRBV4-1|-|TRBJ1-2
TGCGCCAGCAGCCCCGGACAGGGGGCTAACTATGGCTACACCTTC
CASSPGQGANYGYTF
>-|TRBV12-3/TRBV12-4|few|TRBJ2-1
TGTGCCAGCAGTTCTGCCGGCGCGAACTACAATGAGCAGTTCTTC
CASSSAGANYNEQFF
>-|TRBV27|-|TRBJ1-2
TGTGCCAGCAGTTCACGATTAGACAGGAGTCTCTATGGCTACACCTTC
CASSSRLDRSLYGYTF
>-|TRBV7-8|-|TRBJ1-2
TGTGCCAGCAGCTTAGGGGGACATCCCACGGGCTACACCTTC
CASSLGGHPTGYTF
>TRBD2|TRBV24-1|-|TRBJ2-5
TGTGCCACCAGTGACCCTACTAGCGGGAGGGAAGAGACCCAGTACTTC
CATSDPTSGREETQYF
>TRBD1|TRBV7-9|few|TRBJ2-7
TGTGCCAGCAGCGCGGGACAGGGCCCAACCTACGAGCAGTACTTC
CASSAGQGPTYEQYF
>-|TRBV12-3/TRBV12-4|-|TRBJ1-2
TGTGCCAGCAGTATATATGGCTACACCTTC
CASSIYGYTF
>-|TRBV3-1|-|TRBJ2-7
TGTGCCAGCAGCCCCGACATGACCGAGCAGTACTTC
CASSPDMTEQYF
>TRBD1|TRBV7-2|many|TRBJ2-2
TGTGCCAGCAGCCGGGACAGGGGAGGCACCGGGGAGCTGTTTTTT
CASSRDRGGTGELFF
>-|TRBV5-5|many|TRBJ2-1
TGTGCCAGCAGCTTGGGATTGCCCAATGAGCAGTTCTTC
CASSLGLPNEQFF
>-|TRBV24-1|-|TRBJ2-1
TGTGCCACCAGGGGACACTCCGGGGGAACCTACAATGAGCAGTTCTTC
CATRGHSGGTYNEQFF
>-|TRBV27|-|TRBJ1-1
TGTGCCAGCAGACTCCCAGGGACCGCGAACACTGAAGCTTTCTTT
CASRLPGTANTEAFF
>-|TRBV2|-|TRBJ1-3
TGTGCCAGCAGTGAGTGGCTCAGCTCTGGAAACACCATATATTTT
CASSEWLSSGNTIYF